The clone carrying this T cell receptor beta chain was seen a few times. TCRdb re-derived calls from the 5' RACE reads in MiXCR, one entry per CDR3 protein. The table shows some 64,000 distinct CDR3 sequences, with roughly 23% occurring only once. Material: memory CD4+ T cells sorted from a lymph node. Subset meaning: memory CD4+ T cells, CD4+CD45RO+CD25-. The receptor comes from a female donor with breast cancer.

The chain's CDR3 is CASSDSAQGTYGYTF. In nucleotides, the CDR3 is TGTGCCAGCAGTGATAGTGCCCAGGGCACCTATGGCTACACCTTC. The chain links TRBV25-1 to TRBJ1-2, with D possibly being TRBD1 (5 bases). CDR3 length: 15 amino acids. Germline CDR1 and CDR2: MGHDK and SYGVNS. V was pared by 3 bases and J by 4 bases, with 15 bases between.